Each of the 7 T cell receptor beta chains below was sequenced from the same sample in a study of T cells in Graves' hyperthyroidism and ophthalmopathy. It was RNA transcripts that yielded the amplified TCR beta CDR3 regions. The HTBI primer set was used in a first-round RT-PCR of the TCR CDR3. TCRdb processed the multiplex PCR reads anew with MiXCR; each CDR3 protein has one entry. Of more than 300,000 distinct CDR3 sequences in the sample, roughly 15% were seen once. Specimen: blood. These receptors came from a woman in her thirties with Graves' hyperthyroidism that later progressed to Graves' ophthalmopathy.

This clonotype was seen ten or more times. The chain carries TRBV9 and TRBJ2-1; no definite D call. This CDR3 has 14 amino acids. Germline CDR1 reads SGDLS; CDR2 reads YYNGEE. Deletions cut 0 bases from V and 3 bases from J, with 7 bases between. The CDR3 here is CASSVDGGYNEQFF. In DNA, the CDR3 is TGTGCCAGCAGCGTAGATGGTGGCTACAATGAGCAGTTCTTC.

This clonotype was seen ten or more times. The chain recombines TRBV18 with TRBJ2-7; tentative D call: TRBD1 (6 bases). V was clipped by 2 bases and J by 7 bases, with 15 bases between them. Germline CDR1 reads KGHSH; CDR2 reads LQKENI. This CDR3 contains 14 residues. The CDR3 bases are TGTGCCAGCTCACCAGATACAGGGACGGGGGAGCAGTACTTC. Protein sequence: CASSPDTGTGEQYF.

This chain links TRBV7-9 with TRBJ2-1, with 12 bases that match TRBD2. There are 17 residues in the CDR3. Germline V CDR1 and CDR2: SEHNR, FQNEAQ (reference sequence). J gave up 9 bases and V 5 bases, and 14 bases lay outside the gene matches. CDR3 region: CASSHVRASGRAGEQFF. The DNA for the CDR3 is TGTGCCAGCAGCCACGTTCGGGCTAGCGGGAGGGCCGGTGAGCAGTTCTTC.

In this sample, this clonotype turned up many times. The V call is TRBV20-1, the J call TRBJ2-7; 7 bases agree with TRBD2. J was trimmed by 4 bases and V by 1 base; bases with no gene match: 7. Germline CDR1 DFQATT, CDR2 SNEGSKA (reference sequence). The CDR3 loop spans 14 amino acids. CDR3 sequence: CSARGPGLTYEQYF. CDR3 DNA sequence: TGCAGTGCTAGAGGTCCGGGACTAACTTACGAGCAGTACTTC.

In this sample, this clonotype turned up a few times. The J gene is TRBJ2-1, the V gene TRBV4-1; D remains unclear. Germline V gene lookup returns CDR1 MGHRA and CDR2 YSYEKL. V was trimmed by 1 base and J by 12 bases, leaving 16 bases between them. This CDR3 spans 14 amino acids. CDR3 amino acids: CASSQAVWREMQFF. CDR3 DNA: TGCGCCAGCAGCCAAGCCGTGTGGAGAGAAATGCAGTTCTTC.

This clonotype has just a few counts. The V call is TRBV4-1, the J call TRBJ2-4; 7 nucleotides align to TRBD1. This CDR3 contains 16 residues. Trimming at V came to 2 bases and at J to 0 bases, leaving 4 bases not matched to a gene. Germline values: CDR1 MGHRA, CDR2 YSYEKL. CDR3 nucleotide sequence: TGCGCCAGCAGCCAACCGGGACAGCAAGCCAAAAACATTCAGTACTTC. This sequence encodes CASSQPGQQAKNIQYF.

Worth noting for this clonotype: One end of the junction fails to match germline, which may point to a read error. This chain joins TRBV24-1 and TRBJ2-3, with 10 positions matching TRBD2. CDR1 is KGHDR, CDR2 SFDVKD, per germline. This CDR3 is built from 17 residues. CDR3 bases: TGTGCCACCAGTGATTCGTCTAGCGGGGGAAGCACAGATACACAGTATTTT. Protein: CATSDSSSGGSTDTQYF.